This T cell receptor (beta chain) was obtained from a study of T cells in Graves' hyperthyroidism and ophthalmopathy. In the case of this clonotype: The antigen remains undetermined.

Broader study findings: In simple terms, a model built on 13 V-J features told ophthalmopathy apart from stable hyperthyroidism.

Hyperthyroidism was newly diagnosed in patients aged 18 to 65 (duration under 2 months). Lactation, pregnancy, other autoimmune disease or uncontrolled infection excluded patients. Trimming stripped 7 bases from V and 8 bases from J, with 14 bases between. There are 11 residues in the CDR3. Germline assignment: CDR1 SQVTM and CDR2 ANQGSEA. Amplification of TCR beta CDR3 regions was performed using RNA transcripts as template. The HTBI set primed first-round TCR CDR3 RT-PCR. MiXCR, run by TCRdb on the multiplex PCR reads, gives a single entry per CDR3 protein. Here the sample spans some 800,000 distinct CDR3 sequences, roughly 40% being singletons.

This receptor was identified in a young man with Graves' hyperthyroidism. The chain couples TRBV29-1 to TRBJ1-2; D possibly corresponds to TRBD1 (6 bases). Sequenced sample: blood. CDR3 DNA sequence: TGCAGCGCTCACAGGGTGCAAGGCTACACCTTC. Translation gives CSAHRVQGYTF.